One and the same sample provided the 28 T cell receptor beta chains below, sequenced in a study of control samples from healthy donors and cancer patients. Sequenced by immunoSEQ multiplex PCR; TCRdb stores in-frame clones only, minus some. The sample includes 120,000 to 150,000 clones, around 94% of them seen just once. The sequenced sample was blood. These receptors all come from a man aged 35 to 55 in good health.

The chain has TRBV10-3 and TRBJ1-1; D call uncertain. This CDR3 is built from 13 residues. The germline V gene has CDR1 ENHRY and CDR2 SYGVKD. Trimming took off 3 bases at V and 5 bases at J, with 10 bases between the two ends. CDR3 sequence reads: CAISDGEGTEAFF. CDR3 in DNA: TGTGCCATCAGTGACGGGGAAGGGACTGAAGCTTTCTTT.

The V and J genes are TRBV27 and TRBJ2-7, with D possibly matching TRBD1 (6 bases). CDR3 length: 16 amino acids. Germline loops: CDR1 MNHEY, CDR2 SMNVEV (reference sequence). V was pared by 0 bases and J by 0 bases, with 12 bases between. The CDR3 reads CASSLSGGRGSYEQYF. The CDR3 DNA follows: TGTGCCAGCAGTTTATCTGGGGGCAGAGGCTCCTACGAGCAGTACTTC.

This rearrangement joins TRBV19 to TRBJ2-1; 9 nucleotides match TRBD1. The CDR3 runs 13 residues. Per the germline V gene, CDR1 is LNHDA and CDR2 is SQIVND (reference sequence). V trimming: 5 bases; J trimming: 7 bases; junction bases outside the gene matches: 3. The CDR3 region is CASSAGTGNEQFF. The CDR3, as DNA: TGTGCCAGTAGTGCCGGGACAGGGAATGAGCAGTTCTTC.

The chain employs TRBV4-3 and TRBJ1-1, with a tentative D call TRBD1 (5 bases). CDR3 length: 15 amino acids. Germline-derived CDR1 and CDR2 are LGHNA and YSLEER. The V gene lost 1 base and the J gene lost 5 bases, with 14 bases spanning the gap. The CDR3 protein is CASSQGSGYWTEAFF. CDR3 bases: TGCGCCAGCAGCCAAGGCTCAGGGTATTGGACTGAAGCTTTCTTT.

The gene calls are TRBV27 and TRBJ2-3, with D unresolved. Germline values: CDR1 MNHEY, CDR2 SMNVEV (reference sequence). Deletions cut 2 bases from V and 2 bases from J, with 14 bases between. CDR3 length: 16 residues. The chain's CDR3 is CASSLGRFAITDTQYF. The CDR3 DNA follows: TGTGCCAGCAGTTTAGGTCGTTTCGCGATCACAGATACGCAGTATTTT.

The V gene is TRBV6-5, the J gene TRBJ1-2; D gene uncertain. The V end was cut by 2 bases, the J end by 0 bases, with 7 bases between. The CDR3 is 14 residues long. Per germline, CDR1 MNHEY and CDR2 SVGAGI. The chain's CDR3 is CASSYGETNYGYTF. The CDR3 DNA is TGTGCCAGCAGTTACGGCGAAACTAACTATGGCTACACCTTC.

The chain has TRBV3-1 (or the pseudogene TRBV3-2) and TRBJ1-4; 9 bases line up with TRBD1. CDR3 size: 13 residues. Germline CDR1 LGHDT, CDR2 YNNKEL (reference sequence). J gave up 8 bases and V 8 bases, and 6 bases lay outside the gene matches. The CDR3 DNA reads TGTGCCAGCGCCGGACAGGGGAGGGAAAAACTGTTTTTT. Translation: CASAGQGREKLFF.

The chain employs TRBV6-5 and TRBJ2-5; D is possibly TRBD2 (6 bases). V was shortened by 5 bases and J by 5 bases, with 18 bases between the two germline ends. This CDR3 region has 15 residues. CDR1 and CDR2 (germline): MNHEY, SVGAGI. CDR3 coding DNA: TGTGCCAGCAGTCCCGGGACGGGGGAGAGCGAGACCCAGTACTTC. Amino acid sequence: CASSPGTGESETQYF.

This chain links TRBV6-6 with TRBJ2-1, with 10 nucleotides matching TRBD2. CDR1 is MNHNY and CDR2 is SVGAGI in the germline V gene (reference sequence). Unmatched junction bases numbered 6, after V lost 7 bases and J lost 3 bases. The length of the CDR3 is 15 residues. The CDR3 DNA follows: TGTGCCAGCATCCAAGGGACTAGCGTCTACAATGAGCAGTTCTTC. It is translated as CASIQGTSVYNEQFF.

V and J are TRBV18 and TRBJ2-7; D gene uncertain. CDR1 is KGHSH and CDR2 is LQKENI in the germline V gene. The CDR3 sequence is 11 residues long. The V end lost 3 bases, the J end lost 6 bases, and 6 bases lay between the germline ends. The CDR3 is CASSPGLEQYF. DNA for the CDR3: TGTGCCAGCTCACCCGGGCTCGAGCAGTACTTC.

This clone has a handful of counts. The chain uses TRBV3-1 (or the pseudogene TRBV3-2) and TRBJ2-2; weak D call: TRBD2 (6 bases). The V gene's germline CDR1 is LGHDT and CDR2 YNNKEL (reference sequence). There are 16 residues in the CDR3. Trimming stripped 1 base from V and 4 bases from J, with 13 bases between. CDR3 nucleotide sequence: TGTGCCAGCAGCCAAGTTGCGGGGCCACGCACCGGGGAGCTGTTTTTT. Residues: CASSQVAGPRTGELFF.

V and J are TRBV4-3 and TRBJ1-4; TRBD1 matches 9 bases. This CDR3 region has 16 residues. Germline loops: CDR1 LGHNA, CDR2 YSLEER. Germline trimming cut 0 bases from V and 10 bases from J; bases unmatched to any gene: 9. The CDR3 DNA follows: TGCGCCAGCAGCCAAGACCCACAGGGGGCGCGTGGAAAACTGTTTTTT. Its protein product is CASSQDPQGARGKLFF.

The genes are TRBV13 and TRBJ1-1, with TRBD1 matching 7 bases. Trimming removed 5 bases from V and 1 base from J; junction bases left unmatched: 10. This CDR3 is 16 amino acids long. The germline V gene encodes CDR1 PRHDT and CDR2 FYEKMQ (reference sequence). The DNA of the CDR3 is TGTGCCAGCAGCACCCGACAGGGTGGGGCGAACACTGAAGCTTTCTTT. Its translation: CASSTRQGGANTEAFF.

V usage is TRBV18 and J usage is TRBJ2-1, with D perhaps given as TRBD1 or TRBD2 (6 bases each). The CDR3 loop spans 13 amino acids. CDR1 KGHSH and CDR2 LQKENI come from the germline V gene. The germline V and J ends were trimmed by 3 bases and 7 bases, with 10 bases remaining between them. CDR3 loop: CASSPGGRNEQFF. CDR3 DNA: TGTGCCAGCTCACCCGGGGGCAGGAATGAGCAGTTCTTC.

DNA for the CDR3: TGTGCCAGCAGCCAAGATCGCCGGGGCTACACCTTC. Protein product: CASSQDRRGYTF. The rearrangement uses TRBV3-1 (or the pseudogene TRBV3-2) and TRBJ1-2; D not certain. Per germline, CDR1 LGHDT and CDR2 YNNKEL (reference sequence). The ends were cut back, 0 bases at V and 8 bases at J, with 7 bases in the middle. This CDR3 is 12 amino acids long.

The chain carries TRBV9 and TRBJ1-1; no clear D. This CDR3 has 14 amino acids. Between the trimmed V and J ends, which lost 0 bases and 1 base, there was a span of 7 bases. The germline gives CDR1 SGDLS, CDR2 YYNGEE. The CDR3 DNA reads as TGTGCCAGCAGCGTAGAGGACGAGAACACTGAAGCTTTCTTT. Protein: CASSVEDENTEAFF.

The V gene is TRBV5-1, the J gene TRBJ2-3; D call uncertain. This CDR3 region has 15 residues. V lost 2 bases and J 5 bases, leaving 15 bases between the germline ends. Germline values: CDR1 SGHRS, CDR2 YFSETQ. CDR3 sequence reads: CASSFGQISRDTQYF. Here the CDR3 DNA reads TGCGCCAGCAGCTTCGGCCAGATCAGTAGAGATACGCAGTATTTT.

In its sample, this clone was seen once. The gene calls are TRBV3-1 (or the pseudogene TRBV3-2) and TRBJ2-3; a possible D gene is TRBD2 (6 bases). The CDR3 covers 16 residues. The ends were cut back, 0 bases at V and 5 bases at J, with 15 bases in the middle. The germline V gene encodes CDR1 LGHDT and CDR2 YNNKEL (reference sequence). The CDR3 spells CASSQDLREQGDTQYF. The CDR3 region has the DNA TGTGCCAGCAGCCAAGATCTCCGGGAGCAGGGAGATACGCAGTATTTT.

This clone was detected only once. This sequence joins TRBV4-1 and TRBJ2-1, with TRBD1 matching 9 bases. This CDR3 has 16 residues. V lost 0 bases to trimming and J lost 3 bases; unmatched junction nucleotides: 3. Germline assignment: CDR1 MGHRA and CDR2 YSYEKL. The CDR3 loop reads CASSQDQGQGYNEQFF. The CDR3 coding sequence is TGCGCCAGCAGCCAAGATCAGGGACAGGGCTACAATGAGCAGTTCTTC.

The chain links TRBV30 to TRBJ2-7; TRBD2 agrees at 7 bases. CDR1 GTSNPN and CDR2 SVGIG come from the germline V gene (reference sequence). The CDR3 has 13 amino acids. V shed 8 bases and J 0 bases; nucleotides not matched to a gene: 7. The CDR3 sequence: CAREDTRSYEQYF. Written as DNA, the CDR3 is TGTGCCCGGGAGGACACACGCTCCTACGAGCAGTACTTC. The full variable domain, rest sourced from reference TRBV30 and TRBJ2-7, is SQTIHQWPATLVQPVGSPLSLECTVEGTSNPNLYWYRQAAGRGLQLLFYSVGIGQISSEVPQNLSASRPQDRQFILSSKKLLLSDSGFYLCAREDTRSYEQYFGPGTRLTVT.

CDR3 amino acids: CASSPRGVEQYF. CDR3 in DNA: TGTGCCAGCAGTCCCAGGGGAGTCGAGCAGTACTTC. J is TRBJ2-7 and V is TRBV6-4, with a tentative D call TRBD1 (6 bases). The CDR3 length is 12 residues. Trimming removed 5 bases from V and 6 bases from J, with 11 bases in between. Germline loops: CDR1 MRHNA, CDR2 SNTAGT.

The chain is built from TRBV11-3 and TRBJ2-1; the D gene could be TRBD1 or TRBD2 (6 bases each). The germline V gene encodes CDR1 SGHNT and CDR2 YENEEA. This CDR3 is built from 18 residues. V lost 0 bases and J lost 8, with 23 bases in between. CDR3 bases: TGTGCCAGCAGCTTAGAAGGGTCTGAGCGTGGGGGGCCCCATGAGCAGTTCTTC. Translated: CASSLEGSERGGPHEQFF.

The chain employs TRBV10-3 and TRBJ1-5; D is perhaps TRBD1 (6 bases). The CDR3 contains 17 residues. Germline CDR1 and CDR2: ENHRY and SYGVKD. The ends were cut back, 4 bases at V and 6 bases at J, with 22 bases in the middle. For the CDR3, the DNA is TGTGCCATCAGTGGTGGGGCGGTGGGGGCAGAAGGTCAGCCCCAGCATTTT. This codes for CAISGGAVGAEGQPQHF.

The chain employs TRBV6-5 and TRBJ1-2, with no clear D. Germline CDR1 reads MNHEY; CDR2 reads SVGAGI. Trimming pared 3 bases from V and 7 bases from J, leaving 12 bases between. This CDR3 contains 13 residues. CDR3 in DNA: TGTGCCAGCAGTTATAGCGGGTCTGCTGGCTACACCTTC. Its translation is CASSYSGSAGYTF.

The rearrangement uses TRBV11-2 and TRBJ2-3; D possibly corresponds to TRBD2 (6 bases). Deletions cut 4 bases from V and 1 base from J, with 12 bases between. This CDR3 comprises 15 residues. The V gene's germline CDR1 is SGHAT and CDR2 FQNNGV. The CDR3 loop is CASSSSGGGTDTQYF. CDR3 bases: TGTGCCAGCAGCTCCTCCGGCGGGGGCACAGATACGCAGTATTTT.

This chain joins TRBV10-3 and TRBJ2-7; TRBD2 is a possible D gene (6 bases). This CDR3 is built from 15 residues. Germline CDR1 is ENHRY and CDR2 is SYGVKD. The V gene lost 3 bases and the J gene lost 1 base, with 13 bases spanning the gap. CDR3 protein: CAISDPGTVSYEQYF. Written as DNA, the CDR3 is TGTGCCATCAGTGACCCCGGGACTGTGTCCTACGAGCAGTACTTC.

The rearrangement uses TRBV27 and TRBJ1-2, with 7 bases fitting TRBD1. The CDR3 has 14 residues. J was trimmed by 4 bases and V by 6 bases; bases with no gene match: 8. Germline CDR1 reads MNHEY; CDR2 reads SMNVEV (reference sequence). The CDR3 protein is CASRIQGGGYGYTF. The CDR3 DNA reads as TGTGCCAGCAGGATCCAGGGGGGGGGCTATGGCTACACCTTC.

The table lists this clone with a count of one. This chain connects TRBV5-1 to TRBJ1-4, with no clear D. This CDR3 is 14 amino acids long. Trimming cost V 2 bases and J 2 bases, with 7 bases left between them. CDR1 and CDR2 from the germline V gene are SGHRS and YFSETQ. The CDR3 nucleotides read TGCGCCAGCAGCTTCGGTGGGACTAATGAAAAACTGTTTTTT. Its protein product is CASSFGGTNEKLFF.